The 24 T cell receptor beta chains below were found in one sample sequenced in a study of T cell responses to AZD1222 COVID-19 vaccine listed by TCRdb under 2021. The protocol used for the library was the immunoSEQ multiplex PCR assay. In TCRdb, the immuneACCESS table is reduced to in-frame sequences with V and J assigned. These tables do not hold every clone; where another copy was compared, an unresolved V gene accounts for under half, and the others remain unexplained. The sample data list about 110,000 clones, and roughly 90% of these were observed just once. Of the sample, less than 4% falls within the top ten clones. Explained via the paper, the time point label denotes: baseline before first vaccination. The treatment or condition label of this sample denotes: meningococcal conjugate vaccine given as trial control. This material consisted of peripheral blood, taken on day 0 of MenACWY control vaccination. Every receptor here comes from an adult in good health.

This chain uses TRBV7-9 with TRBJ2-7; tentatively, D is TRBD1 (5 bases). V was clipped by 5 bases and J by 2 bases, with 19 bases between them. Per the germline V gene, CDR1 is SEHNR and CDR2 is FQNEAQ (reference sequence). This CDR3 comprises 16 residues. DNA of the CDR3: TGTGCCAGCAGCCGCGCAAGAGAAACAGGAACCTACGAGCAGTACTTC. Protein product: CASSRARETGTYEQYF.

CDR3: CASRRAPPNSPLHF. CDR3 in DNA: TGTGCCAGCAGGCGGGCTCCCCCGAATTCACCCCTCCACTTT. This chain uses TRBV12-1 with TRBJ1-6. TRBV12-1 is noted as a pseudogene. The CDR3 sequence is 14 residues long.

The CDR3 loop is CASSYRDYEQYF. The CDR3 DNA reads as TGTGCCAGCAGTTATCGCGACTACGAGCAGTACTTC. The rearrangement links TRBV6-1 to TRBJ2-7; D is unresolved. Germline V gives CDR1 MNHNS, CDR2 SASEGT. Trimming took 5 bases from V and 3 from J, leaving 8 bases between them. The CDR3 has 12 amino acids.

V usage is TRBV6-2 or TRBV6-3 and J usage is TRBJ2-5; D possibly matches TRBD1 or TRBD2 (6 bases each). Germline assignment: CDR1 MNHEY and CDR2 SVGEGT. Trimming left V 6 bases short and J 6 bases short, with 14 bases between. This CDR3 comprises 13 residues. CDR3 nucleotide sequence: TGTGCCAGCAGCGACGGGGGCGAAAAGACCCAGTACTTC. Its translation: CASSDGGEKTQYF.

This clone came up many times. V gene TRBV3-1 (or the pseudogene TRBV3-2) combines with J gene TRBJ2-1; D is ambiguous. There are 15 residues in the CDR3. Trimming left V 1 base short and J 5 bases short, with 12 bases between. Germline values: CDR1 LGHDT, CDR2 YNNKEL (reference sequence). CDR3 sequence reads: CASSQVELGHNEQFF. The CDR3 nucleotides are TGTGCCAGCAGCCAAGTTGAATTAGGACACAATGAGCAGTTCTTC.

V gene TRBV19 combines with J gene TRBJ2-1; 9 bases fit TRBD1. The CDR3 is 15 amino acids. Germline V CDR1 and CDR2: LNHDA, SQIVND (reference sequence). J lost 7 bases, V lost 0 bases, and 4 bases had no gene match. The CDR3 DNA is TGTGCCAGTAGTATAGAACAGGGGGCCTGGAATGAGCAGTTCTTC. Translation: CASSIEQGAWNEQFF.

The gene calls are TRBV3-1 (or the pseudogene TRBV3-2) and TRBJ1-3; D possibly corresponds to TRBD1 (6 bases). Trimming cost V 4 bases and J 2 bases, with 12 bases left between them. Germline CDR1 reads LGHDT; CDR2 reads YNNKEL (reference sequence). This CDR3 contains 15 residues. The CDR3 loop reads CASSLSGVAGNTIYF. DNA for the CDR3: TGTGCCAGCAGCCTTTCAGGGGTCGCTGGAAACACCATATATTTT.

This clone was seen once. This chain uses TRBV13 with TRBJ2-7; the D is unclear. Germline lookup yields CDR1 PRHDT and CDR2 FYEKMQ (reference sequence). The V and J ends lost 7 bases and 2 bases respectively, with 15 bases between them. The CDR3 covers 14 residues. Here the CDR3 DNA reads TGTGCCAGCAACTCCAAGTCCACTCCCTACGAGCAGTACTTC. Encoded protein: CASNSKSTPYEQYF.

This clone was seen once. The rearrangement links TRBV5-4 to TRBJ2-1; TRBD2 matches at 11 bases. Germline lookup yields CDR1 SGHNT and CDR2 YYREEE (reference sequence). The CDR3 has 16 amino acids. V lost 4 bases and J lost 9; bases outside the gene matches: 12. CDR3 sequence reads: CASSPPGLAAKSEQFF. CDR3 nucleotides: TGTGCCAGCAGCCCCCCGGGACTAGCGGCTAAAAGTGAGCAGTTCTTC.

The chain uses TRBV10-3 and TRBJ1-2, with 10 bases aligning to TRBD1. The CDR3 totals 14 residues. CDR1 and CDR2 from the germline V gene are ENHRY and SYGVKD. Trimming took 3 bases from V and 8 from J; bases not matched to a gene: 6. The DNA for the CDR3 is TGTGCCATCAGTGAACCTGACAGGGGGCTCGGCTACACCTTC. Encoded protein: CAISEPDRGLGYTF.

The chain is built from TRBV27 and TRBJ1-2; 11 positions match TRBD1. The CDR3 is 14 residues long. Germline loops: CDR1 MNHEY, CDR2 SMNVEV (reference sequence). Trimming at V came to 7 bases and at J to 4 bases, leaving 5 bases not matched to a gene. The CDR3 region is CASTRDRGSYGYTF. The CDR3 DNA reads as TGTGCCAGCACCCGGGACAGGGGGAGCTATGGCTACACCTTC.

The chain links TRBV5-1 to TRBJ2-2; 9 bases are a match to TRBD1. The CDR3 is 19 amino acids. CDR1 SGHRS and CDR2 YFSETQ come from the germline V gene. V shed 4 bases and J 0 bases; nucleotides not matched to a gene: 13. CDR3 protein: CASSIRDRARFANTGELFF. CDR3 bases: TGCGCCAGCAGCATCCGGGACAGGGCTAGATTCGCGAACACCGGGGAGCTGTTTTTT. Supplemented by reference TRBV5-1 and TRBJ2-2, the full variable domain reads KAGVTQTPRYLIKTRGQQVTLSCSPISGHRSVSWYQQTPGQGLQFLFEYFSETQRNKGNFPGRFSGRQFSNSRSEMNVSTLELGDSALYLCASSIRDRARFANTGELFFGEGSRLTVL.

V usage is TRBV5-4 and J usage is TRBJ1-2, with 7 positions matching TRBD1. Germline CDR1 SGHNT, CDR2 YYREEE (reference sequence). The trim removed 3 bases at V and 0 bases at J, leaving 8 bases unmatched. There are 16 residues in the CDR3. CDR3 coding DNA: TGTGCCAGCAGCTGGGGGCAGCAGGGGGCTAACTATGGCTACACCTTC. This sequence encodes CASSWGQQGANYGYTF.

This chain connects TRBV7-8 to TRBJ1-1; D not resolved. The CDR3 is made up of 14 amino acids. V was pared by 5 bases and J by 5 bases, with 15 bases between. Germline CDR1 SGHVS, CDR2 FQNEAQ. CDR3 in amino acids: CASSPHGVATEAFF. The CDR3 DNA is TGTGCCAGCAGCCCCCATGGGGTCGCGACTGAAGCTTTCTTT. The variable domain in full, with the rest retrieved from reference TRBV7-8 and TRBJ1-1, is GAGVSQSPRYKVAKRGQDVALRCDPISGHVSLFWYQQALGQGPEFLTYFQNEAQLDKSGLPSDRFFAERPEGSVSTLKIQRTQQEDSAVYLCASSPHGVATEAFFGQGTRLTVV.

V and J are TRBV5-1 and TRBJ2-2; D remains unclear. CDR1 and CDR2 from the germline V gene are SGHRS and YFSETQ. V was cut by 0 bases and J by 4 bases, with 10 bases left in between. The CDR3 totals 15 residues. The CDR3 spells CASSLEAFITGELFF. The CDR3 bases are TGCGCCAGCAGCTTGGAAGCGTTTATCACCGGGGAGCTGTTTTTT.

This rearrangement joins TRBV5-4 to TRBJ2-3; D might be TRBD1 (6 bases). Trimming left V 4 bases short and J 4 bases short, with 25 bases between. The V gene's germline CDR1 is SGHNT and CDR2 YYREEE (reference sequence). This CDR3 region has 18 residues. The CDR3 DNA reads TGTGCCAGCAGCCGGGGACCAGAAGATACAGGGAGTCCAGATACGCAGTATTTT. Translating gives CASSRGPEDTGSPDTQYF.

This chain connects TRBV6-5 to TRBJ2-1; D possibly uses TRBD1 or TRBD2 (6 bases each). Germline assignment: CDR1 MNHEY and CDR2 SVGAGI. The CDR3 sequence is 12 residues long. Trimming removed 6 bases at V and 9 bases at J, with 12 bases between. The CDR3: CASSRGPGEQFF. CDR3 bases: TGTGCCAGCAGCCGGGGGCCTGGTGAGCAGTTCTTC.

V and J are TRBV29-1 and TRBJ1-1, with a weak D call TRBD1 (6 bases). This CDR3 is built from 13 residues. Trimming took off 6 bases at V and 0 bases at J, with 11 bases between the two ends. Looked up from germline, CDR1 is SQVTM and CDR2 is ANQGSEA. This chain's CDR3 is CSVNRDMNTEAFF. For the CDR3, the DNA is TGCAGCGTGAACAGGGACATGAACACTGAAGCTTTCTTT.

The rearrangement uses TRBV3-1 (or the pseudogene TRBV3-2) and TRBJ2-7; 14 nucleotides align to TRBD2. The ends lost 6 bases at V and 3 bases at J; junction bases unmatched: 10. This CDR3 region has 17 residues. Germline CDR1 LGHDT, CDR2 YNNKEL (reference sequence). The CDR3 protein is CASSPTSGGAWGYEQYF. CDR3 in DNA: TGTGCCAGCAGTCCGACTAGCGGGGGGGCCTGGGGCTACGAGCAGTACTTC.

V and J are TRBV11-2 and TRBJ1-5, with TRBD1 as a possible D gene (5 bases). Germline V lookup: CDR1 SGHAT, CDR2 FQNNGV. V lost 3 bases and J lost 8, with 11 bases in between. This CDR3 comprises 13 residues. The CDR3 nucleotides read TGTGCCAGCAGCTTCGGGGGAAGGAAGCCCCAGCATTTT. Translating it yields CASSFGGRKPQHF. The whole variable domain, remainder taken from reference TRBV11-2 and TRBJ1-5, is EAGVAQSPRYKIIEKRQSVAFWCNPISGHATLYWYQQILGQGPKLLIQFQNNGVVDDSQLPKDRFSAERLKGVDSTLKIQPAKLEDSAVYLCASSFGGRKPQHFGDGTRLSIL.

The chain carries TRBV29-1 and TRBJ1-1; D uncertain. CDR3 length: 10 residues. Germline lookup yields CDR1 SQVTM and CDR2 ANQGSEA. V lost 4 bases, J lost 8 bases, and 8 bases lay in between. The CDR3 region is CSVASGEAFF. The CDR3 bases are TGCAGCGTTGCGTCCGGAGAAGCTTTCTTT.

The V and J genes are TRBV11-3 and TRBJ2-1; TRBD1 is a possible D gene (5 bases). With 0 bases removed from V and 4 bases from J, the gap between germline ends came to 16 bases. The V gene's germline CDR1 is SGHNT and CDR2 YENEEA. CDR3 length equals 17 residues. DNA for the CDR3: TGTGCCAGCAGCTTAGAAGGTACGGCAGGGCGATACAATGAGCAGTTCTTC. It yields the protein CASSLEGTAGRYNEQFF.

In DNA form, the CDR3 reads TGCGCCAGCAGCTTGGGGTCCTCCGGGGTGGAGCAGTACTTC. This sequence encodes CASSLGSSGVEQYF. The V gene is TRBV5-1, the J gene TRBJ2-7; perhaps TRBD2 as D (5 bases). This CDR3 region has 14 residues. CDR1 SGHRS and CDR2 YFSETQ come from the germline V gene. The V gene lost 0 bases and the J gene lost 7 bases, with 14 bases spanning the gap. Looking up the rest from reference TRBV5-1 and TRBJ2-7 gives the full variable domain: KAGVTQTPRYLIKTRGQQVTLSCSPISGHRSVSWYQQTPGQGLQFLFEYFSETQRNKGNFPGRFSGRQFSNSRSEMNVSTLELGDSALYLCASSLGSSGVEQYFGPGTRLTVT.

The chain is built from TRBV5-4 and TRBJ2-7; 9 nucleotides match TRBD1. Germline V gene lookup returns CDR1 SGHNT and CDR2 YYREEE (reference sequence). V lost 4 bases, J lost 6 bases, and 2 bases stayed unmatched. The CDR3 is made up of 12 amino acids. CDR3 nucleotide sequence: TGTGCCAGCAGCGTGACAGGGGGCGAGCAGTACTTC. Amino acid sequence: CASSVTGGEQYF.